The 29 T cell receptor beta chains below were found in one sample sequenced in a study of shared clonotypes between healthy human individuals. Sequencing was performed with immunoSEQ multiplex PCR; in TCRdb, only in-frame clones are kept and a portion is missing. This table holds some 500,000 clones, roughly 85% found once. Input material: PBMCs. All receptors come from a middle-aged woman in good health. Some clones in this sample may be carry-over from other donors' samples.

Remarks on this clone: Other DNA sequences in the sample encode the same CDR3. This sequence joins TRBV7-8 and TRBJ1-5; no firm D call. V was trimmed by 5 bases and J by 1 base, leaving 3 bases between them. The length of the CDR3 is 12 residues. Germline V gene data show CDR1 as SGHVS and CDR2 as FQNEAQ. The CDR3 spells CASSHSNQPQHF. For the CDR3, the DNA is TGTGCCAGCAGCCACAGCAATCAGCCCCAGCATTTT. The full variable domain, in which reference TRBV7-8 and TRBJ1-5 provide the parts outside the CDR3, is GAGVSQSPRYKVAKRGQDVALRCDPISGHVSLFWYQQALGQGPEFLTYFQNEAQLDKSGLPSDRFFAERPEGSVSTLKIQRTQQEDSAVYLCASSHSNQPQHFGDGTRLSIL.

The sample holds many counts of this clone. The rearrangement joins TRBV11-2 to TRBJ2-6; TRBD1 might be the D (6 bases). CDR1 is SGHAT, CDR2 FQNNGV, per germline. V dropped 3 bases and J dropped 4 bases, with 10 bases sitting between them. This CDR3 spans 15 amino acids. CDR3 DNA: TGTGCCAGCAGCTTGACAGGCCCCGGGGCCAACGTCCTGACTTTC. Translation: CASSLTGPGANVLTF.

The V and J genes are TRBV19 and TRBJ2-3, with TRBD2 matching over 12 bases. Germline CDR1 reads LNHDA; CDR2 reads SQIVND (reference sequence). The trim removed 10 bases at V and 5 bases at J, leaving 13 bases unmatched. This CDR3 is 16 amino acids long. The CDR3 protein is CATANTLAGGGDTQYF. CDR3 nucleotides: TGTGCCACCGCAAACACCCTAGCGGGGGGGGGAGATACGCAGTATTTT.

This chain links TRBV7-3 with TRBJ2-1; TRBD2 aligns across 7 bases. Germline assignment: CDR1 SGHTA and CDR2 FQGTGA. V trimming: 8 bases; J trimming: 2 bases; junction bases outside the gene matches: 6. The CDR3 has 14 residues. For the CDR3, the DNA is TGTGCCAGCTCCGTGACTAGCACCTACAATGAGCAGTTCTTC. The encoded protein is CASSVTSTYNEQFF.

The V and J genes are TRBV5-4 and TRBJ2-3, with 7 bases matching TRBD2. The germline V gene encodes CDR1 SGHNT and CDR2 YYREEE (reference sequence). V lost 6 bases to trimming and J lost 0 bases; unmatched junction nucleotides: 10. CDR3 size: 16 residues. The CDR3 DNA reads TGTGCCAGCAAAGCCCGTGGGGGGGAGAGCACAGATACGCAGTATTTT. Protein sequence: CASKARGGESTDTQYF.

The chain employs TRBV11-2 and TRBJ2-5; 12 bases map to TRBD2. The CDR3 extends over 14 amino acids. Germline lookup yields CDR1 SGHAT and CDR2 FQNNGV. V gave up 10 bases and J gave up 5 bases; unmatched junction bases: 8. The CDR3 DNA follows: TGTGCCACCCGCCCTAGCGGGAGGGGTGAGACCCAGTACTTC. Protein product: CATRPSGRGETQYF. The entire variable domain, with the rest obtained from reference TRBV11-2 and TRBJ2-5, is as follows: EAGVAQSPRYKIIEKRQSVAFWCNPISGHATLYWYQQILGQGPKLLIQFQNNGVVDDSQLPKDRFSAERLKGVDSTLKIQPAKLEDSAVYLCATRPSGRGETQYFGPGTRLLVL.

This clone was observed many times. V usage is TRBV7-3 and J usage is TRBJ2-2; D is ambiguous. The CDR3 contains 13 residues. Germline CDR1 and CDR2: SGHTA and FQGTGA. Trimming cost V 3 bases and J 3 bases, with 5 bases left between them. The CDR3 loop is CASSFTHTGELFF. DNA of the CDR3: TGTGCCAGCAGCTTTACCCACACCGGGGAGCTGTTTTTT.

About this clone: Only one base separates this from a far larger clonotype, so it likely reflects a read error. The V and J genes are TRBV6-5 and TRBJ1-6, with D possibly TRBD1 on 6 matching bases. Per the germline V gene, CDR1 is MNHEY and CDR2 is SVGAGI. The CDR3 has 14 amino acids. CDR3 amino acids: CAGSYSGGSSPLHF. The CDR3 region has the DNA TGTGCCGGCAGTTACTCGGGGGGCTCTTCACCCCTCCACTTT.

The J gene is TRBJ1-2, the V gene TRBV18; D might be TRBD1 (5 bases). Between the trimmed V and J ends, which lost 3 bases and 0 bases, there was a span of 11 bases. The germline CDR1 and CDR2 sequences are KGHSH and LQKENI. The CDR3 runs 15 residues. The CDR3 bases are TGTGCCAGCTCACCGGGCCAGGGACCTAACTATGGCTACACCTTC. It is translated as CASSPGQGPNYGYTF.

The chain is built from TRBV5-4 and TRBJ2-7; 8 bases map to TRBD1. This CDR3 comprises 17 residues. Looked up from germline, CDR1 is SGHNT and CDR2 is YYREEE (reference sequence). Germline trimming cut 3 bases from V and 0 bases from J; bases unmatched to any gene: 11. CDR3: CASSSRTGQGPSYEQYF. CDR3 nucleotide sequence: TGTGCCAGCAGCTCCCGAACCGGACAGGGTCCCTCCTACGAGCAGTACTTC. Full variable domain (missing parts from reference TRBV5-4 and TRBJ2-7): ETGVTQSPTHLIKTRGQQVTLRCSSQSGHNTVSWYQQALGQGPQFIFQYYREEENGRGNFPPRFSGLQFPNYSSELNVNALELDDSALYLCASSSRTGQGPSYEQYFGPGTRLTVT.

The V and J genes are TRBV29-1 and TRBJ2-7; the D gene is possibly TRBD2 (6 bases). V lost 2 bases and J 7 bases, leaving 9 bases between the germline ends. CDR3 size: 11 residues. In germline, CDR1 is SQVTM, CDR2 ANQGSEA. CDR3 bases: TGCAGCGTTGAACTAGCGCAGGAGCAGTACTTC. It translates to CSVELAQEQYF.

In its sample, this clone was seen a few times. Other nucleotide sequences from this sample produce the same CDR3. The J gene is TRBJ2-5, the V gene TRBV30; D gene ambiguous. Deletions cut 2 bases from V and 4 bases from J, with 5 bases between. The CDR3 has 11 amino acids. The germline gives CDR1 GTSNPN, CDR2 SVGIG (reference sequence). The CDR3 sequence is CAWSLGETQYF. DNA for the CDR3: TGTGCCTGGAGTCTAGGAGAGACCCAGTACTTC.

The chain joins TRBV5-1 to TRBJ2-7; 7 bases line up with TRBD1. J gave up 9 bases and V 6 bases, and 15 bases lay outside the gene matches. The CDR3 consists of 14 residues. Germline V gene lookup returns CDR1 SGHRS and CDR2 YFSETQ. The DNA for the CDR3 is TGCGCCAGCAACCCACAGGGGACCACCTCGGGGCAGTACTTC. Its translation: CASNPQGTTSGQYF.

V is TRBV5-5 and J is TRBJ2-1, with 11 bases fitting TRBD2. This CDR3 region has 15 residues. CDR1 and CDR2 (germline): SGHKS, YYEKEE (reference sequence). Losses at the gene ends were 4 bases for V and 5 bases for J; bases not matched to a gene: 5. DNA for the CDR3: TGTGCCAGCAGCCTGCGACTAGCGGGAAACAATGAGCAGTTCTTC. Amino acid sequence: CASSLRLAGNNEQFF.

V gene TRBV6-1 combines with J gene TRBJ2-3, with a possible D match to TRBD2 (7 bases). Germline V gene lookup returns CDR1 MNHNS and CDR2 SASEGT. V dropped 0 bases and J dropped 2 bases, with 18 bases sitting between them. The CDR3 covers 18 residues. The CDR3 DNA sequence: TGTGCCAGCAGTGAAGCGCTGGTTGGGGGGGCCGCCACAGATACGCAGTATTTT. Its translation is CASSEALVGGAATDTQYF.

Many counts were recorded for this clone. The rearrangement joins TRBV7-8 to TRBJ1-2, with 9 positions matching TRBD1. The trim removed 5 bases at V and 4 bases at J, leaving 5 bases unmatched. Germline loops: CDR1 SGHVS, CDR2 FQNEAQ. This CDR3 comprises 14 residues. CDR3 bases: TGTGCCAGCAGCCCGGACAGGGGAGGCTATGGCTACACCTTC. Translated: CASSPDRGGYGYTF.

The DNA for the CDR3 is TGTGCCAGCAGTTTCCCTATAGCGGGAGCCTACGAGCAGTACTTC. It translates to CASSFPIAGAYEQYF. The chain carries TRBV6-5 and TRBJ2-7; 9 positions match TRBD2. V was clipped by 4 bases and J by 2 bases; unmatched bases: 6. Germline assignment: CDR1 MNHEY and CDR2 SVGAGI. This CDR3 region has 15 residues.

This clone was seen repeatedly, ten times or more. V and J are TRBV6-1 and TRBJ1-2, with D possibly matching TRBD1 (5 bases). CDR1 is MNHNS and CDR2 is SASEGT in the germline V gene. The V end lost 7 bases, the J end lost 3 bases, and 12 bases lay between the germline ends. This CDR3 is built from 13 residues. The CDR3 sequence: CASIPTGHYGYTF. The CDR3 DNA is TGTGCCAGCATTCCTACAGGTCACTATGGCTACACCTTC.

CDR3 nucleotides: TGTGCCAGCTCACCCAGGGACATAAACACTGAAGCTTTCTTT. This sequence encodes CASSPRDINTEAFF. The chain uses TRBV18 and TRBJ1-1; a possible D gene is TRBD1 (6 bases). CDR1 and CDR2 (germline): KGHSH, LQKENI. V lost 3 bases, J lost 2 bases, and 10 bases lay in between. This CDR3 has 14 amino acids.

This clone was picked up a small number of times. This chain joins TRBV6-6 and TRBJ2-3, with a possible D match to TRBD1 (6 bases). This CDR3 contains 16 residues. The germline V gene encodes CDR1 MNHNY and CDR2 SVGAGI (reference sequence). V was clipped by 6 bases and J by 2 bases, with 18 bases between them. Written as DNA, the CDR3 is TGTGCCAGCAGCACGGGACACCTAGGTTACACAGATACGCAGTATTTT. Its translation is CASSTGHLGYTDTQYF.

The chain links TRBV13 to TRBJ2-7, with D maybe TRBD2 (6 bases). From germline, CDR1 is PRHDT and CDR2 FYEKMQ (reference sequence). The CDR3 length is 15 residues. V lost 5 bases, J lost 7 bases, and 21 bases lay in between. This chain's CDR3 is CASSPSRRDRVEQYF. The CDR3 region has the DNA TGTGCCAGCAGCCCCTCCCGGCGGGACCGGGTGGAGCAGTACTTC.

This chain joins TRBV19 and TRBJ2-7; TRBD2 matches at 14 bases. Losses at the gene ends were 5 bases for V and 3 bases for J; bases not matched to a gene: 6. Germline values: CDR1 LNHDA, CDR2 SQIVND (reference sequence). The CDR3 extends over 16 amino acids. In nucleotides, the CDR3 is TGTGCCAGTAGTCCAGACGGGACTAGCGGGAGCTACGAGCAGTACTTC. Amino acids: CASSPDGTSGSYEQYF.

This sequence joins TRBV9 and TRBJ2-1; weak D call: TRBD2 (7 bases). The V gene's germline CDR1 is SGDLS and CDR2 YYNGEE. CDR3 size: 14 residues. Trimming pared 4 bases from V and 5 bases from J, leaving 13 bases between. The CDR3 region is CASSTPGGHNEQFF. CDR3 nucleotides: TGTGCCAGCAGCACCCCGGGGGGCCACAATGAGCAGTTCTTC.

The chain has TRBV7-3 and TRBJ2-1; possible D gene TRBD2, 6 bases. The CDR3 runs to 14 residues. From germline, CDR1 is SGHTA and CDR2 FQGTGA. The V end was cut by 5 bases, the J end by 8 bases, with 16 bases between. CDR3 DNA sequence: TGTGCCAGCAGCGACCAGGGAGGAGTGGATGAGCAGTTCTTC. The encoded protein is CASSDQGGVDEQFF.

V gene TRBV9 combines with J gene TRBJ2-7; 7 nucleotides line up with TRBD1. From germline, CDR1 is SGDLS and CDR2 YYNGEE. The V segment lost 0 bases and the J segment 5 bases; nucleotides outside the gene matches: 5. The CDR3 has 14 amino acids. The CDR3 DNA sequence: TGTGCCAGCAGCGTAGAGGGGGCGCACAACGAGCAGTACTTC. It yields the protein CASSVEGAHNEQYF.

The V gene is TRBV5-1, the J gene TRBJ2-5; D not certain. Trimming took 4 bases from V and 1 from J, leaving 11 bases between them. The germline V gene encodes CDR1 SGHRS and CDR2 YFSETQ. This CDR3 comprises 14 residues. This CDR3 reads CASSQSWVQETQYF. The CDR3 bases are TGCGCCAGCAGCCAGAGTTGGGTCCAAGAGACCCAGTACTTC. Full variable domain (outside the CDR3, taken from reference TRBV5-1 and TRBJ2-5): KAGVTQTPRYLIKTRGQQVTLSCSPISGHRSVSWYQQTPGQGLQFLFEYFSETQRNKGNFPGRFSGRQFSNSRSEMNVSTLELGDSALYLCASSQSWVQETQYFGPGTRLLVL.

This sequence joins TRBV9 and TRBJ2-3; 8 nucleotides match TRBD1. J gave up 3 bases and V 0 bases, and 3 bases lay outside the gene matches. Germline V gene lookup returns CDR1 SGDLS and CDR2 YYNGEE. The CDR3 sequence is 15 residues long. Here the CDR3 reads CASSVAGQATDTQYF. CDR3 nucleotides: TGTGCCAGCAGCGTAGCGGGACAGGCGACAGATACGCAGTATTTT.

Of note for this clone: One junction end does not reproduce the germline sequence, and a read error may be involved. The chain combines TRBV7-7 with TRBJ2-5; unclear D gene. Germline values: CDR1 SSHAT, CDR2 FNYEAQ (reference sequence). The CDR3 length is 14 residues. CDR3 amino acids: CASSLASSRGTQYF. The CDR3 region has the DNA TGTGCTAGCAGCTTAGCTTCCAGTCGTGGGACCCAGTACTTC.

About this clone: This clone may be a read error of a much larger clone one base away. This CDR3 is also generated by other DNA sequences in the sample. The chain is built from TRBV5-1 and TRBJ2-3; TRBD2 aligns across 9 bases. The CDR3 has 16 residues. Trimming removed 0 bases from V and 0 bases from J; junction bases left unmatched: 2. Germline loops: CDR1 SGHRS, CDR2 YFSETQ. The CDR3 bases are TGCGCCAGCAGCTTGGGGCTAGCGGGAAGCACAGATACGCAGTATTTT. It translates to CASSLGLAGSTDTQYF.